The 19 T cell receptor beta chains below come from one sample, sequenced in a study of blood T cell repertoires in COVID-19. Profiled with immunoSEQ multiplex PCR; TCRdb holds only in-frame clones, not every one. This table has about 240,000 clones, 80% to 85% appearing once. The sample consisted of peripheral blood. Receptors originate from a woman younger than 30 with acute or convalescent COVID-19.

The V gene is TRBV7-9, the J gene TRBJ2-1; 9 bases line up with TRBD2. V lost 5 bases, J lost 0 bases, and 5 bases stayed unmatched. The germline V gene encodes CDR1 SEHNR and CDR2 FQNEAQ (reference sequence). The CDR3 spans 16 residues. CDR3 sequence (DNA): TGTGCCAGCAGCCCCGTTAGCGGGAGCTCCTACAATGAGCAGTTCTTC. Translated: CASSPVSGSSYNEQFF.

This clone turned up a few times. In DNA form, the CDR3 reads TGTGCCAGCAGTTTATCCGGCGGGACAGTCAATCAGCCCCAGCATTTT. This sequence encodes CASSLSGGTVNQPQHF. V usage is TRBV27 and J usage is TRBJ1-5; 7 nucleotides align to TRBD1. CDR1 and CDR2 (germline): MNHEY, SMNVEV (reference sequence). The CDR3 loop spans 16 amino acids. The V gene end was trimmed by 0 bases and the J gene end by 3 bases; junction bases not matched to a gene: 5.

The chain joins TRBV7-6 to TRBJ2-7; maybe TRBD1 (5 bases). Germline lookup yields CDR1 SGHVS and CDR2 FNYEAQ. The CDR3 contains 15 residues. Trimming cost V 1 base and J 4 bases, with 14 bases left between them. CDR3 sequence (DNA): TGTGCCAGCAGCTTAGGTTCAGGGATAACATACGAGCAGTACTTC. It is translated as CASSLGSGITYEQYF.

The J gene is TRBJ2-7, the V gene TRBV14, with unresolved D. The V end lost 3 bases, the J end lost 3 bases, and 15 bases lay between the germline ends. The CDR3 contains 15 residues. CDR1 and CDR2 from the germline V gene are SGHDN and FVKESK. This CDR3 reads CASSQRSSPDYEQYF. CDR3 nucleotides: TGTGCCAGCAGCCAGAGGTCATCCCCCGACTACGAGCAGTACTTC.

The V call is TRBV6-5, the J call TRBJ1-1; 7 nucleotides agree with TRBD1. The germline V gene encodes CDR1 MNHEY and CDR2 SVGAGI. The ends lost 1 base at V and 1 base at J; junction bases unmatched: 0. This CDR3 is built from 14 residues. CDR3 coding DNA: TGTGCCAGCAGTTACTGGACAGGGAACACTGAAGCTTTCTTT. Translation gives CASSYWTGNTEAFF.

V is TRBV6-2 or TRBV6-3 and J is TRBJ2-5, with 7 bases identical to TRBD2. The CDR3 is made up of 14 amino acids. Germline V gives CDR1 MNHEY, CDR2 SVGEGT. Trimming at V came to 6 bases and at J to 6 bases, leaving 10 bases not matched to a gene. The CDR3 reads CASSVGGAGKTQYF. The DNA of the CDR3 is TGTGCCAGCAGCGTCGGGGGAGCGGGGAAGACCCAGTACTTC.

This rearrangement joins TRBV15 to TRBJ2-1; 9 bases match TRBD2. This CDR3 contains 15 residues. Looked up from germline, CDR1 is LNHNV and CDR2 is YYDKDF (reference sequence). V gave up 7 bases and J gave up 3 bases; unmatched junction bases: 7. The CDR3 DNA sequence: TGTGCCACCACAACGACTAGCGGCCTCTACAATGAGCAGTTCTTC. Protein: CATTTTSGLYNEQFF.

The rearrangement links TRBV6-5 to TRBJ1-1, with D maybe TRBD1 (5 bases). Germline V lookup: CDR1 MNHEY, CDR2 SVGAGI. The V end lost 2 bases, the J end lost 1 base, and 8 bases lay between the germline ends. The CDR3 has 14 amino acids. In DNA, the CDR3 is TGTGCCAGCAGTTACCGGACAACGAACACTGAAGCTTTCTTT. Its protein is CASSYRTTNTEAFF.

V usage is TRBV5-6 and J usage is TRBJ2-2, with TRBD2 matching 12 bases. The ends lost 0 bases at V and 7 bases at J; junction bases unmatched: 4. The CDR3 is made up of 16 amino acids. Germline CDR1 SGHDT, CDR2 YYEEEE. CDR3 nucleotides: TGTGCCAGCAGCTTGGGACTAGCGGGAGTTAACGGGGAGCTGTTTTTT. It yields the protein CASSLGLAGVNGELFF.

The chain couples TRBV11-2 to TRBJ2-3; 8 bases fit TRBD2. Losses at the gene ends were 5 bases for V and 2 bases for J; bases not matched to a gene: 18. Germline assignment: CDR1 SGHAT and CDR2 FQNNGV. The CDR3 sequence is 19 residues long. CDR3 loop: CASSGRGVGLAGPTDTQYF. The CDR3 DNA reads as TGTGCCAGCAGCGGGAGGGGTGTAGGCCTAGCGGGCCCCACAGATACGCAGTATTTT.

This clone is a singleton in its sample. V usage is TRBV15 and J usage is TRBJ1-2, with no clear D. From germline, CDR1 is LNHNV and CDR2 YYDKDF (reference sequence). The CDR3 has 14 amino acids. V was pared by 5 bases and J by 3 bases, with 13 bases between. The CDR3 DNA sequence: TGTGCCACCAGCTACGCCGTATCGGACTATGGCTACACCTTC. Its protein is CATSYAVSDYGYTF.

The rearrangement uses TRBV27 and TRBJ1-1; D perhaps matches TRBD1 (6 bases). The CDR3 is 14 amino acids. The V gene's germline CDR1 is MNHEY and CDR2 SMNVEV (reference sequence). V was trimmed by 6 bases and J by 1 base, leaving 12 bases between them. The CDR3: CASRADRSNTEAFF. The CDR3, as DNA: TGTGCCAGCAGGGCGGACAGATCGAACACTGAAGCTTTCTTT.

CDR3 region: CASSVDEYGYTF. In DNA form, the CDR3 reads TGTGCCAGCAGCGTAGATGAGTATGGCTACACCTTC. The gene calls are TRBV9 and TRBJ1-2, with D uncertain. V was shortened by 0 bases and J by 5 bases, with 5 bases between the two germline ends. The CDR3 sequence is 12 residues long. The germline V gene has CDR1 SGDLS and CDR2 YYNGEE.

CDR3 residues: CASSLMAGGLNEQFF. The CDR3 DNA follows: TGTGCCAGCAGCTTAATGGCGGGAGGGCTAAATGAGCAGTTCTTC. This chain connects TRBV5-5 to TRBJ2-1, with 9 bases lining up with TRBD2. Germline loops: CDR1 SGHKS, CDR2 YYEKEE (reference sequence). The CDR3 has 15 residues. Losses at the gene ends were 2 bases for V and 7 bases for J; bases not matched to a gene: 7.

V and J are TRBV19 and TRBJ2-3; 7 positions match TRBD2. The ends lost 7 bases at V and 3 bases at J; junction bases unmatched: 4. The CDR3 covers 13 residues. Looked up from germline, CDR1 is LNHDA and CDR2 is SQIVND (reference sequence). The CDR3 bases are TGTGCCAGTAATGGGCGGGGGACAGATACGCAGTATTTT. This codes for CASNGRGTDTQYF.

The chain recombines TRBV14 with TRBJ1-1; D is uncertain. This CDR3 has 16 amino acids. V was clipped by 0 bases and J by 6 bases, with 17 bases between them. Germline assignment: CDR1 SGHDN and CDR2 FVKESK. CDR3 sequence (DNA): TGTGCCAGCAGCCAAGAACGCGGGTTACGCGGCGCTGAAGCTTTCTTT. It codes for CASSQERGLRGAEAFF.

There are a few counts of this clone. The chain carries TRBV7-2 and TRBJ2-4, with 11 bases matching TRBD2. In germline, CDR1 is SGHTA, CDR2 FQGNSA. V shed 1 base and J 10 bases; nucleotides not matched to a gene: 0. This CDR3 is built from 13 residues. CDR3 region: CASSLGLAGIQYF. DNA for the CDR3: TGTGCCAGCAGCTTAGGACTAGCGGGAATTCAGTACTTC.

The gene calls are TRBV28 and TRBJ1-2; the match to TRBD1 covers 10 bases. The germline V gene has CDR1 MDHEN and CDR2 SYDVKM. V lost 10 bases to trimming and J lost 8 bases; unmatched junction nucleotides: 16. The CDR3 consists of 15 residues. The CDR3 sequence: CATMGWGQGHYGYTF. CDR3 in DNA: TGTGCCACCATGGGATGGGGACAGGGGCATTACGGCTACACCTTC.

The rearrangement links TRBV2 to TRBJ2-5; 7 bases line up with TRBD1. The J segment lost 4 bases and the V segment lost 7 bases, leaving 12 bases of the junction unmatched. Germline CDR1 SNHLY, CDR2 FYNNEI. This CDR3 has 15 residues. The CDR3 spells CASIVDDRARETQYF. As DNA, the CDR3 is TGTGCCAGCATCGTCGACGACAGGGCTAGAGAGACCCAGTACTTC.